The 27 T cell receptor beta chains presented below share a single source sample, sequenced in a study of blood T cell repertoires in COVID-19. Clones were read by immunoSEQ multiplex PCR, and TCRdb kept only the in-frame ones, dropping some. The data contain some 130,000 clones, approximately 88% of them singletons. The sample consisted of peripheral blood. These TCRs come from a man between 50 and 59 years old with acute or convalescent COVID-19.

The CDR3 coding sequence is TGTGCCATCAGTGCTACAACCGGGACTAGCACAGATACGCAGTATTTT. Its protein is CAISATTGTSTDTQYF. The rearrangement joins TRBV10-3 to TRBJ2-3; possible D gene TRBD2, 6 bases. CDR3 size: 16 residues. With 4 bases removed from V and 0 bases from J, the gap between germline ends came to 14 bases. Germline-derived CDR1 and CDR2 are ENHRY and SYGVKD.

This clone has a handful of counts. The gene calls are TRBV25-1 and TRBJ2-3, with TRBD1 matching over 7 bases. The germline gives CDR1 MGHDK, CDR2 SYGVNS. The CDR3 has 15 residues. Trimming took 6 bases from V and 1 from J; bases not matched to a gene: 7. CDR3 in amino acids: CASSASGTGTDTQYF. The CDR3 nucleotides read TGTGCCAGCAGCGCCTCCGGGACAGGCACAGATACGCAGTATTTT.

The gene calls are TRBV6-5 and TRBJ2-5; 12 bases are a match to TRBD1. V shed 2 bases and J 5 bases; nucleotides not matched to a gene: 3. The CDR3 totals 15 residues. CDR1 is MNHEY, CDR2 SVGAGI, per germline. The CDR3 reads CASSYGTGGLETQYF. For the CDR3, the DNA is TGTGCCAGCAGTTACGGGACAGGGGGCTTGGAGACCCAGTACTTC.

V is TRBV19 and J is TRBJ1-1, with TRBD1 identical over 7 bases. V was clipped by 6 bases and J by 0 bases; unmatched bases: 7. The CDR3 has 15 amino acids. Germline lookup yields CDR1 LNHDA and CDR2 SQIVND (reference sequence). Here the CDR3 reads CASSRQGKMNTEAFF. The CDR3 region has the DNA TGTGCCAGTAGCAGACAGGGAAAAATGAACACTGAAGCTTTCTTT. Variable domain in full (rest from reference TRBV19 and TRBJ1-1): DGGITQSPKYLFRKEGQNVTLSCEQNLNHDAMYWYRQDPGQGLRLIYYSQIVNDFQKGDIAEGYSVSREKKESFPLTVTSAQKNPTAFYLCASSRQGKMNTEAFFGQGTRLTVV.

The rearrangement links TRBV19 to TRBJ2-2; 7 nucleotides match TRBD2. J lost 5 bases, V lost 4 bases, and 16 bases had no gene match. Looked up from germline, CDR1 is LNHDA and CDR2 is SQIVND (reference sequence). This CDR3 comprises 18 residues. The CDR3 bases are TGTGCCAGTAGTACACCATTGGGGGGAGGGCCGCGGACCGGGGAGCTGTTTTTT. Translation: CASSTPLGGGPRTGELFF.

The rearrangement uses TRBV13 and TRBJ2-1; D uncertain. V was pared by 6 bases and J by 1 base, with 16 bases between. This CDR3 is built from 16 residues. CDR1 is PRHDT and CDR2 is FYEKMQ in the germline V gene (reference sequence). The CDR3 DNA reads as TGTGCCAGCAGTTCCCGACTGAACCCTTCCTACAATGAGCAGTTCTTC. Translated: CASSSRLNPSYNEQFF.

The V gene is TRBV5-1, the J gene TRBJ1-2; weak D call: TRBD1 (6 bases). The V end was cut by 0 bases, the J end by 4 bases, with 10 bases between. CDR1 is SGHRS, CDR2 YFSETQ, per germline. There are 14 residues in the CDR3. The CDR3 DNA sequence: TGCGCCAGCAGCTTGGGTACAGGGAGCTATGGCTACACCTTC. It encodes CASSLGTGSYGYTF.

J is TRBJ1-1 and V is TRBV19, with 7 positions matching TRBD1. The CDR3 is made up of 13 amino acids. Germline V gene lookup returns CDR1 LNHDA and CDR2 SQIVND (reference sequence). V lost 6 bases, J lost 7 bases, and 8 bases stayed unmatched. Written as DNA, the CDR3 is TGTGCCAGTAGGGAGACAGGGTTCGATGAAGCTTTCTTT. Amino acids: CASRETGFDEAFF. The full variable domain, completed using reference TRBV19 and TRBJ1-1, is DGGITQSPKYLFRKEGQNVTLSCEQNLNHDAMYWYRQDPGQGLRLIYYSQIVNDFQKGDIAEGYSVSREKKESFPLTVTSAQKNPTAFYLCASRETGFDEAFFGQGTRLTVV.

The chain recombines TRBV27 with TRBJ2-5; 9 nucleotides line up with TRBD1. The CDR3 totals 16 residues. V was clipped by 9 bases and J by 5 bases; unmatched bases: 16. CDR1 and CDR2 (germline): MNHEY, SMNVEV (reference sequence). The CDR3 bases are TGTGCCAGTTTTAACCGCCGGGACAGGGTAGCCGAGACCCAGTACTTC. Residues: CASFNRRDRVAETQYF.

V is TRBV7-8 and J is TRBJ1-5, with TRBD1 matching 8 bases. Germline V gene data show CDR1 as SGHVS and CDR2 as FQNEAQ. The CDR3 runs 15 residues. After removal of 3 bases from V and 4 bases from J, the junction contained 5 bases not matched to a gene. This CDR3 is CASSFATGVNQPQHF. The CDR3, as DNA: TGTGCCAGCAGCTTCGCGACAGGGGTTAATCAGCCCCAGCATTTT.

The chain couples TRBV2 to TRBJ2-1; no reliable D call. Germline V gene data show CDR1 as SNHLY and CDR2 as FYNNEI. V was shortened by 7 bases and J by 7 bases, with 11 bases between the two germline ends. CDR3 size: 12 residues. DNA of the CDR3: TGTGCCAGCACCGAGACTGATAATGAGCAGTTCTTC. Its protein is CASTETDNEQFF.

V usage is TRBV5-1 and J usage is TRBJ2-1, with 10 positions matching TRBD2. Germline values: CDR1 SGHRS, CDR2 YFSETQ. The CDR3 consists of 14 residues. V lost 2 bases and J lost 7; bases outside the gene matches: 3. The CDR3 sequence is CASSFLAGANEQFF. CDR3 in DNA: TGCGCCAGCAGCTTCCTAGCGGGAGCGAATGAGCAGTTCTTC.

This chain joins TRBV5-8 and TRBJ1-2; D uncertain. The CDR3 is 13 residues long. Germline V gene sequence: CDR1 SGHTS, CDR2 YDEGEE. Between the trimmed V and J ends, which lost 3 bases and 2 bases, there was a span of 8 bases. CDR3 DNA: TGTGCCAGCAGCTCTGGTCTAAACTATGGCTACACCTTC. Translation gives CASSSGLNYGYTF.

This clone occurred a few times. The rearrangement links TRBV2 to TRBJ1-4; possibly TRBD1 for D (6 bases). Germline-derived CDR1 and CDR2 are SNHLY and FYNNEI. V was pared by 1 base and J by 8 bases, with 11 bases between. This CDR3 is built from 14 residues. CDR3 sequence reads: CASSEGTVWEKLFF. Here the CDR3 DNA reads TGTGCCAGCAGTGAAGGGACAGTATGGGAAAAACTGTTTTTT.

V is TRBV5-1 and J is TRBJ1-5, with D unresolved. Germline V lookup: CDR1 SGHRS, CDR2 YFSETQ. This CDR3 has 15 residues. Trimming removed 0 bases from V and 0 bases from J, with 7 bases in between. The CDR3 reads CASSLGEFSNQPQHF. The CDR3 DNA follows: TGCGCCAGCAGCTTGGGTGAGTTTAGCAATCAGCCCCAGCATTTT.

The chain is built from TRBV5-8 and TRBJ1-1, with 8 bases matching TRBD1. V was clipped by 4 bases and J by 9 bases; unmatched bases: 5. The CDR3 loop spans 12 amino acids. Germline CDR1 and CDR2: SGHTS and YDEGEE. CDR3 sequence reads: CASSGGTGKAFF. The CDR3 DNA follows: TGTGCCAGCAGCGGCGGGACAGGTAAAGCTTTCTTT.

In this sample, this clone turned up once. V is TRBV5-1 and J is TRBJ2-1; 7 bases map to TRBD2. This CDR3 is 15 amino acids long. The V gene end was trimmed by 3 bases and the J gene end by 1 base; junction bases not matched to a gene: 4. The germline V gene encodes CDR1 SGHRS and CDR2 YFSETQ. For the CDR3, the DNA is TGCGCCAGCAGCTCCGACGGGGGGTCCTACAATGAGCAGTTCTTC. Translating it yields CASSSDGGSYNEQFF.

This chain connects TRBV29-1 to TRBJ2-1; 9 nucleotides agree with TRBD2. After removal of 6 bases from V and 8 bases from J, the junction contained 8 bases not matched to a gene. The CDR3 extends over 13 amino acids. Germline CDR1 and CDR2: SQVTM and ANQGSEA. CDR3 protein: CSVGLATWDEQFF. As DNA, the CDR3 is TGCAGCGTCGGACTAGCGACTTGGGATGAGCAGTTCTTC.

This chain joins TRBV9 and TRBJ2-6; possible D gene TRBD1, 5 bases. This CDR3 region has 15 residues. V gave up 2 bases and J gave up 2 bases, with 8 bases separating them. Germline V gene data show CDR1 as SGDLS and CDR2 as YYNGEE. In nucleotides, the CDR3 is TGTGCCAGCAGCGTGGGGCACACTGGGGCCAACGTCCTGACTTTC. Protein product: CASSVGHTGANVLTF.

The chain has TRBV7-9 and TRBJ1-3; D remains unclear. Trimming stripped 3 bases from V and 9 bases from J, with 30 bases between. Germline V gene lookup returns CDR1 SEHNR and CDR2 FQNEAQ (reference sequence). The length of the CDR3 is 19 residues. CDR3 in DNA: TGTGCCAGCAGCTTCCTTAGGCAGCCAACTCTACACAGCTCGAGCACCATATATTTT. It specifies CASSFLRQPTLHSSSTIYF.

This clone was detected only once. CDR3 sequence: CSASNVGQLIYEQYF. CDR3 nucleotides: TGCAGTGCTAGTAATGTCGGACAGTTGATTTACGAGCAGTACTTC. The J gene is TRBJ2-7, the V gene TRBV20-1; tentatively, D is TRBD1 (6 bases). This CDR3 is 15 amino acids long. Germline V gene data show CDR1 as DFQATT and CDR2 as SNEGSKA (reference sequence). Between the trimmed V and J ends, which lost 3 bases and 4 bases, there was a span of 19 bases.

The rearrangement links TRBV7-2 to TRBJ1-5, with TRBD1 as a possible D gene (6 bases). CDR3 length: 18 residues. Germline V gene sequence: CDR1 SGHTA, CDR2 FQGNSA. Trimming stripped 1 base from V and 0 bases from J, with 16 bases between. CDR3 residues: CASSLGGLQGSSNQPQHF. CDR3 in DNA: TGTGCCAGCAGCTTAGGGGGATTACAGGGTAGTAGCAATCAGCCCCAGCATTTT.

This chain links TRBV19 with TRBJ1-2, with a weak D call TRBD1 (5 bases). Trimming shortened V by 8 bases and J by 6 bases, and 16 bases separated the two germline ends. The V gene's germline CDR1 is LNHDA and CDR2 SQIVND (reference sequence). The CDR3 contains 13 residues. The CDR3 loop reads CASQPAGVDGYTF. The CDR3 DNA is TGTGCCAGTCAACCGGCGGGGGTGGATGGCTACACCTTC.

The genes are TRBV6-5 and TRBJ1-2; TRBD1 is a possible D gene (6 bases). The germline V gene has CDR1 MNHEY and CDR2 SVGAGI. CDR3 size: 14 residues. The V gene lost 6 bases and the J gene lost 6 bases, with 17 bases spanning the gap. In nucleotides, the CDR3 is TGTGCCAGCAGCCTTTCCCAGGGGCGCCATGGCTACACCTTC. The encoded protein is CASSLSQGRHGYTF.

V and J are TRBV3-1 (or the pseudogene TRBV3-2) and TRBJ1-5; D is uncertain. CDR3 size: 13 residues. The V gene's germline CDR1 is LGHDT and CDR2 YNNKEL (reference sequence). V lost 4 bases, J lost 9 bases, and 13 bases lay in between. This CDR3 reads CASSLSSQSPQHF. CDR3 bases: TGTGCCAGCAGCCTATCATCTCAGTCGCCCCAGCATTTT.

CDR3 in amino acids: CASSFSLSGGITWPPNTEAFF. The DNA for the CDR3 is TGTGCCAGCAGTTTCTCTTTGAGCGGGGGTATAACATGGCCACCTAACACTGAAGCTTTCTTT. The chain employs TRBV28 and TRBJ1-1; tentatively, D is TRBD1 (5 bases). This CDR3 has 21 amino acids. Germline CDR1 and CDR2: MDHEN and SYDVKM. V was cut by 3 bases and J by 2 bases, with 31 bases left in between.

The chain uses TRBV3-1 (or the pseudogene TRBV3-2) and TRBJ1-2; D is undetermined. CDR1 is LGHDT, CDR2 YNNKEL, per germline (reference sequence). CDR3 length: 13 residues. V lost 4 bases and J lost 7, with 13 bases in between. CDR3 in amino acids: CASSPSRFGGYTF. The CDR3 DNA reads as TGTGCCAGCAGCCCATCGCGTTTCGGTGGCTACACCTTC.